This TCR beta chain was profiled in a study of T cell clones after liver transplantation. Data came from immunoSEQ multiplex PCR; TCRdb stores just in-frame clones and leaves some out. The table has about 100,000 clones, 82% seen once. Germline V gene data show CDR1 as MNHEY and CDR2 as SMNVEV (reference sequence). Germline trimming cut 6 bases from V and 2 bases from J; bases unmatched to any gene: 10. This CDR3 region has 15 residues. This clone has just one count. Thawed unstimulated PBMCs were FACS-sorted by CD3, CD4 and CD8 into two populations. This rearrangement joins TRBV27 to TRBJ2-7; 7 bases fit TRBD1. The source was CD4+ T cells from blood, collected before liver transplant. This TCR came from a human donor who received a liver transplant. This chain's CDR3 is CASSSSLGQAYEQYF. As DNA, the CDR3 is TGTGCCAGCAGCTCCTCACTCGGACAGGCCTACGAGCAGTACTTC.